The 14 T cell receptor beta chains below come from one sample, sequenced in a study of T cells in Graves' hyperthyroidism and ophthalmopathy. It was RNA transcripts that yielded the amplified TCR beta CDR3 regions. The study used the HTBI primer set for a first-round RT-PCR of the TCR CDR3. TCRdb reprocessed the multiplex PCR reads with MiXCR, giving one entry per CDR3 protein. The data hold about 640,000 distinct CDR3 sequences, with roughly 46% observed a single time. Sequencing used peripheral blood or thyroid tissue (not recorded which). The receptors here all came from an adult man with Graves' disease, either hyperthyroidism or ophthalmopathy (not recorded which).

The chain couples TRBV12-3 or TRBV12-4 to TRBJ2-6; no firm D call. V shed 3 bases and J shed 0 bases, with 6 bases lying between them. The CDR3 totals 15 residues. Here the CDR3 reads CASSFFRSGANVLTF. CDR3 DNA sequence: TGTGCCAGCAGTTTTTTTCGCTCTGGGGCCAACGTCCTGACTTTC.

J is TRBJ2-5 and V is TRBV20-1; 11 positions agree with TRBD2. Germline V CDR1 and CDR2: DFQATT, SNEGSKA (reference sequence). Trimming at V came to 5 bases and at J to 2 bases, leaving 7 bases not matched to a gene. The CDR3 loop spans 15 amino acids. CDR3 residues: CSASGTSGEQETQYF. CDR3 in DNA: TGCAGTGCTTCCGGGACTAGCGGCGAACAAGAGACCCAGTACTTC.

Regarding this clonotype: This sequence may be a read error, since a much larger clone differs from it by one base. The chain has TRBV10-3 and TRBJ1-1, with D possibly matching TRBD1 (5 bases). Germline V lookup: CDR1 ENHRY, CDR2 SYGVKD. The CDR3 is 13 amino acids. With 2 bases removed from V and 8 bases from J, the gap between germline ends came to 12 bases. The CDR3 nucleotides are TGTGCCATCAGTGAGACGGCGGACATCGAAGCTTTCTTT. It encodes CAISETADIEAFF.

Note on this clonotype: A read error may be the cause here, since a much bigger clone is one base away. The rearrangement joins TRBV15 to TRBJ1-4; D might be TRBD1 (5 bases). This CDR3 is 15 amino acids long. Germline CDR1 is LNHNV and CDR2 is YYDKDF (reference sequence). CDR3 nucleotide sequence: TGTGCCACCAGCAGGGTAGGGACTTTAAATGGAAAACTGTTTTTT. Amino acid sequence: CATSRVGTLNGKLFF.

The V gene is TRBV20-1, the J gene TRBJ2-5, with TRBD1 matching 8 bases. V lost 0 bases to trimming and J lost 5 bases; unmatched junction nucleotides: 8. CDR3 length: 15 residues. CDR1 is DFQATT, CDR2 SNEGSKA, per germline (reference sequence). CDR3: CSARDHRGVQETQYF. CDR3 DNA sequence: TGCAGTGCTAGAGATCACAGGGGGGTTCAGGAGACCCAGTACTTC.

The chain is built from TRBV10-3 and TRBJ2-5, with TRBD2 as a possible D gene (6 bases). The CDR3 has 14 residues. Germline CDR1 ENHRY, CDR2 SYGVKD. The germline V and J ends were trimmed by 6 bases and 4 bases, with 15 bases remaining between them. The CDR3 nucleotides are TGTGCCATCAGGGCGGGACCCGGAGGAGAGACCCAGTACTTC. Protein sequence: CAIRAGPGGETQYF.

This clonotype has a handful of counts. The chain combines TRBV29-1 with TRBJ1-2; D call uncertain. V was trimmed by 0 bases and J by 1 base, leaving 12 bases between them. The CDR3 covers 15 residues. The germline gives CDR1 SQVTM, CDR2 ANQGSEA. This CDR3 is CSVEEPIGINYGYTF. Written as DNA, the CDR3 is TGCAGCGTTGAAGAACCCATCGGGATTAACTATGGCTACACCTTC.

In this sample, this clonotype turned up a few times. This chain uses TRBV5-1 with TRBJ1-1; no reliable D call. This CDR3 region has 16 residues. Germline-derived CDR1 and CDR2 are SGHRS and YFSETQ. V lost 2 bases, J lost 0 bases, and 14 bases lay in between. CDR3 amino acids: CASSFRPTTVNTEAFF. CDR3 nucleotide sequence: TGCGCCAGCAGCTTCAGGCCCACAACGGTGAACACTGAAGCTTTCTTT.

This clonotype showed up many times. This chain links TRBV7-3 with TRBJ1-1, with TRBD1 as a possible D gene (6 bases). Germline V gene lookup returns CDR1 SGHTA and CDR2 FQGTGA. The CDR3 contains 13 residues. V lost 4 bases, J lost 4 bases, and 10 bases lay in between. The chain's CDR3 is CASSSRGGTEAFF. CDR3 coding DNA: TGTGCCAGCAGCTCCAGGGGAGGCACTGAAGCTTTCTTT.

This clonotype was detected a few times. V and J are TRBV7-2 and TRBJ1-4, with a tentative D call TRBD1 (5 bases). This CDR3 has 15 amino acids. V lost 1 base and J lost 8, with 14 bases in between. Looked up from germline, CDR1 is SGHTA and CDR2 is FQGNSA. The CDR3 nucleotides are TGTGCCAGCAGCTTAGGTTCCAGGGTAGGGGAAAAACTGTTTTTT. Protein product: CASSLGSRVGEKLFF. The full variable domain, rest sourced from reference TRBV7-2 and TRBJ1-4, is GAGVSQSPSNKVTEKGKDVELRCDPISGHTALYWYRQSLGQGLEFLIYFQGNSAPDKSGLPSDRFSAERTGGSVSTLTIQRTQQEDSAVYLCASSLGSRVGEKLFFGSGTQLSVL.

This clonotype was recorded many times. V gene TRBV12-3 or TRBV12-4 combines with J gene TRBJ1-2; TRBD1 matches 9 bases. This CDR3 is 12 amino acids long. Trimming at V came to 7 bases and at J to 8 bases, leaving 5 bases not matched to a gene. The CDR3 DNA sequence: TGTGCCAGCACCGGGACAGGGCGGGGCTACACCTTC. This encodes CASTGTGRGYTF.

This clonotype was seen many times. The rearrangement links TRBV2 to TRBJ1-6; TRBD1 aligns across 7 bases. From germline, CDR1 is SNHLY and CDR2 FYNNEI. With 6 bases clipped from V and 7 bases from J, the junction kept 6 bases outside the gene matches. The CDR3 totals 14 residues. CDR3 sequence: CASRGGAGNSPLHF. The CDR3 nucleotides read TGTGCCAGCAGAGGGGGCGCAGGGAATTCACCCCTCCACTTT.

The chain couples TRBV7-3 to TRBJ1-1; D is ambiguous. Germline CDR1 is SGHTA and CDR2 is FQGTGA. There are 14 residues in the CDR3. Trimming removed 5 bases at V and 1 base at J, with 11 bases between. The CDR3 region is CASSLNGSNTEAFF. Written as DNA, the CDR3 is TGTGCCAGCAGCCTGAACGGTTCGAACACTGAAGCTTTCTTT. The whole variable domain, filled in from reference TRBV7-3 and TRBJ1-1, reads GAGVSQTPSNKVTEKGKYVELRCDPISGHTALYWYRQSLGQGPEFLIYFQGTGAADDSGLPNDRFFAVRPEGSVSTLKIQRTERGDSAVYLCASSLNGSNTEAFFGQGTRLTVV.

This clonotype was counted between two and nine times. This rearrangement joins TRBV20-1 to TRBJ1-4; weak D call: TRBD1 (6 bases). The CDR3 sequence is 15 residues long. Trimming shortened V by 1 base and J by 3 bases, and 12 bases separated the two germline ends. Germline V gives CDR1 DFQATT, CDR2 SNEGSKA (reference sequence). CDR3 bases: TGCAGTGCTAGAGCTTCCGAGGGGGCTAATGAAAAACTGTTTTTT. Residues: CSARASEGANEKLFF.